The T cell receptor (beta chain) described here comes from a study of cytomegalovirus exposure and HLA in healthy donors. General observations from the study: Later analysis demonstrated an association between a missense DCLRE1C variant and TCR beta V- and J-gene trimming. Upon later analysis, TCR association rates were observed to vary by HLA locus, being highest for DRB1 and lowest for HLA-C.

With V trimmed by 6 bases and J by 1 base, 7 bases remained unmatched. Germline lookup yields CDR1 SNHLY and CDR2 FYNNEI. This CDR3 region has 16 residues. The sample holds one count of this clone. Its antigen is undetermined. PCR was performed using 60 Vbeta and 13 Jbeta primers. The table came from immunoSEQ multiplex PCR; TCRdb's copy has only in-frame clones and leaves some out. Of 70,000 to 95,000 clones listed, 75% to 85% are singletons. Sequencing was done on a sample of PBMCs. The rearrangement uses TRBV2 and TRBJ2-1; 9 positions match TRBD2. The clonotype was recovered from a man in his late teens or twenties in good health and CMV-seronegative. CDR3 in amino acids: CASSRSGGTSYNEQFF. The CDR3 region has the DNA TGTGCCAGCAGCCGGAGCGGGGGGACTTCCTACAATGAGCAGTTCTTC.